These T cell receptor beta chains were read from a single sample in a study of CD8 T cells in ankylosing spondylitis. TCRdb independently ran MiXCR on the 5' RACE reads; one entry per CDR3 protein. This sample has approximately 140,000 distinct CDR3 sequences, with roughly 9% found just once. Sequenced material: blood, either unsorted or a sorted T cell fraction (not recorded which). Receptors originate from a male donor with ankylosing spondylitis or in good health (not recorded which). The CDR3 runs from the conserved cysteine through the conserved F or W. The D gene is left open where the match is weak. Only part of the rows carry a size: once, few, many, or a class if the clone is expanded.

DNA: TGCAGTGCTAGATCAACCAGGGGTTGGGGCACTGAAGCTTTCTTT
CDR3: CSARSTRGWGTEAFF
V: TRBV20-1
size: many
J: TRBJ1-1
D: .

DNA: TGTGCCAGCAGCAACTTAAACTACAATGAGCAGTTCTTC
CDR3: CASSNLNYNEQFF
V: TRBV6-2/TRBV6-3
size: .
J: TRBJ2-1
D: .

DNA: TGTGCCAGCAGTTTTAGGACAGGCAACACTGAAGCTTTCTTT
CDR3: CASSFRTGNTEAFF
V: TRBV12-3/TRBV12-4
size: few
J: TRBJ1-1
D: TRBD1

DNA: TGTGCCAGCAGTTTTACAGGGGGCGGAGGAAACACCATATATTTT
CDR3: CASSFTGGGGNTIYF
V: TRBV12-3/TRBV12-4
size: many
J: TRBJ1-3
D: TRBD1

DNA: TGTGCCAGCAGCTTAGTATTCGGACAAGCCTACGAGCAGTACTTC
CDR3: CASSLVFGQAYEQYF
V: TRBV7-2
size: .
J: TRBJ2-7
D: .

DNA: TGTGCCAGCAGTCCCCGGGACAGGCCCTACGAGCAGTACTTC
CDR3: CASSPRDRPYEQYF
V: TRBV28
size: many
J: TRBJ2-7
D: TRBD1

DNA: TGCAGCGTCCGGACAGGGCGGGCGAACACTGAAGCTTTCTTT
CDR3: CSVRTGRANTEAFF
V: TRBV29-1
size: .
J: TRBJ1-1
D: TRBD1

DNA: TGTGCCAGCAGCAAAAGAAGGTATCAGCCCCAGCATTTT
CDR3: CASSKRRYQPQHF
V: TRBV21-1
size: many
J: TRBJ1-5
D: .

DNA: TGTGCCACCAGCAGAAATGTTGGGGGCTACGAGCAGTACTTC
CDR3: CATSRNVGGYEQYF
V: TRBV15
size: many
J: TRBJ2-7
D: .

DNA: TGCAGTGCCAGAGAGGGACTAGCGGGGTACAATGAGCAGTTCTTC
CDR3: CSAREGLAGYNEQFF
V: TRBV20-1
size: many
J: TRBJ2-1
D: TRBD2

DNA: TGTGCCAGCAGTTCAACGGCAGGGACCCTAGCCAAAAACAGTCAGTACTTC
CDR3: CASSSTAGTLAKNSQYF
V: TRBV12-3/TRBV12-4
size: .
J: TRBJ2-4
D: .

DNA: TGTGCCAGCGGACAGGGGTACAATGAGCAGTTCTTC
CDR3: CASGQGYNEQFF
V: TRBV12-3/TRBV12-4
size: many
J: TRBJ2-1
D: TRBD1

DNA: TGTGCCAGCAGCTTACAGTCAGGAGGACTCCACACAGATACGCAGTATTTT
CDR3: CASSLQSGGLHTDTQYF
V: TRBV7-2
size: many
J: TRBJ2-3
D: .

DNA: TGTGCCTGGAGGGCTTATGGACAGGGGGGCTATGGCTACACCTTC
CDR3: CAWRAYGQGGYGYTF
V: TRBV30
size: few
J: TRBJ1-2
D: TRBD1

DNA: TGTGCCACCAGCTTACATGACGGGTCTGGCTACACCTTC
CDR3: CATSLHDGSGYTF
V: TRBV24-1
size: many
J: TRBJ1-2
D: .

DNA: TGCGCCAGCAGCTTGGGTCCCGAAGTTCGTAGATCCTACGAGCAGTACTTC
CDR3: CASSLGPEVRRSYEQYF
V: TRBV5-1
size: many
J: TRBJ2-7
D: .

DNA: TGTGCCAGCAGCTTGGCCGCAGATACGCAGTATTTT
CDR3: CASSLAADTQYF
V: TRBV7-9
size: many
J: TRBJ2-3
D: .

DNA: TGCGCCAGCAGCTTGATGGACAGAGCAGATACGCAGTATTTT
CDR3: CASSLMDRADTQYF
V: TRBV5-1
size: .
J: TRBJ2-3
D: .

DNA: TGTTCCCTGGGTCGGAACACTGAAGCTTTCTTT
CDR3: CSLGRNTEAFF
V: TRBV29-1
size: few
J: TRBJ1-1
D: .

DNA: TGCAGTGCCGACCATGGGCGGAGCTCCTACAATGAGCAGTTCTTC
CDR3: CSADHGRSSYNEQFF
V: TRBV20-1
size: many
J: TRBJ2-1
D: .

DNA: TGTGCCAGCAGCTTAACACTATCCAATGAGCAGTTCTTC
CDR3: CASSLTLSNEQFF
V: TRBV7-2
size: few
J: TRBJ2-1
D: .